This TCR beta chain was recovered during a study of blood T cell repertoires in COVID-19. Background on the study: Whether acute or convalescent, the COVID-19 samples came from the United States, Italy and Spain. T cells, B-cell-depleted T cells, or PBMCs supplied cDNA or gDNA.

Source study methods: Amplification from reference gene primers served as the basis for estimated nucleated cell counts. TCRdb's copy holds only in-frame clones and misses some; the assay was immunoSEQ multiplex PCR. That table gives V, J and clone size, and the DNA gave D and trimming. The table shows tens of thousands of clones, with 88% occurring only once. Germline CDR1 reads SGHRS; CDR2 reads YFSETQ. Trimming removed 0 bases at V and 6 bases at J, with 13 bases between. This CDR3 contains 16 residues. The sequencing sample was made of peripheral blood. This chain links TRBV5-1 with TRBJ1-6; possible D gene TRBD1, 6 bases. The TCR sequence derives from a man aged 45-65 years with active COVID-19. CDR3 loop: CASSLVPDSSNSPLHF. Written as DNA, the CDR3 is TGCGCCAGCAGCTTGGTTCCGGACAGCAGTAATTCACCCCTCCACTTT.